This T cell receptor beta chain appears in the sequencing data of a study of CXCR3-negative and CXCR3-positive naive CD8 T cells. Researchers prepared the TRB cDNA libraries using 5' RACE with UMI labels. TCRdb re-called the 5' RACE reads and catalogs CDR3 proteins one per entry, DNA excluded. This table holds about 8,000 distinct CDR3 sequences. By frequency, this clonotype is medium-sized. Its antigen remains unidentified. Germline assignment: CDR1 SGHVS and CDR2 FNYEAQ. The CDR3 has 13 amino acids. Points from the study as a whole: Whereas both naive subsets had comparably high diversity, memory CD8+ cells had much lower diversity. Hydrophobicity was higher for TRB CDR3s found in CXCR3-positive naive cells than in CXCR3-negative naive cells.

The TCR was taken from a human donor in good health. Some clones in this sample may be carry-over from other donors' samples. Source material: naive CXCR3- CD8+ T cells from blood. Subset specified: CD45RO-CCR7+CD27+CD95- naive CD8+ T cells lacking CXCR3 (TNR3-). The chain couples TRBV7-6 to TRBJ2-2; TCRdb indicates TRBD2, and absent DNA this call remains unverified. The CDR3 loop is CAGRDSDTGELFF.